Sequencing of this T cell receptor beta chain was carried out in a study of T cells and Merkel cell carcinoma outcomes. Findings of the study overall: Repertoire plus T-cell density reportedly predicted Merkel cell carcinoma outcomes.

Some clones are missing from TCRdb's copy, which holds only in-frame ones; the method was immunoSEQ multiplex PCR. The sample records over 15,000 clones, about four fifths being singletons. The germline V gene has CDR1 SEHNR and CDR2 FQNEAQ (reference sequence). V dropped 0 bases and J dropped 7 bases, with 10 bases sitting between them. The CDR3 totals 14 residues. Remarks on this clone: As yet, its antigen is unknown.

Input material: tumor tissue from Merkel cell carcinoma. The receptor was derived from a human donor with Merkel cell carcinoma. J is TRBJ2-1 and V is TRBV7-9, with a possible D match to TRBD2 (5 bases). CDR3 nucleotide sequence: TGTGCCAGCAGCTTAGCCGTCGGGGAGAATGAGCAGTTCTTC. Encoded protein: CASSLAVGENEQFF. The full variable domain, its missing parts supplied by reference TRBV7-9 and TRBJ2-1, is DTGVSQNPRHKITKRGQNVTFRCDPISEHNRLYWYRQTLGQGPEFLTYFQNEAQLEKSRLLSDRFSAERPKGSFSTLEIQRTEQGDSAMYLCASSLAVGENEQFFGPGTRLTVL.